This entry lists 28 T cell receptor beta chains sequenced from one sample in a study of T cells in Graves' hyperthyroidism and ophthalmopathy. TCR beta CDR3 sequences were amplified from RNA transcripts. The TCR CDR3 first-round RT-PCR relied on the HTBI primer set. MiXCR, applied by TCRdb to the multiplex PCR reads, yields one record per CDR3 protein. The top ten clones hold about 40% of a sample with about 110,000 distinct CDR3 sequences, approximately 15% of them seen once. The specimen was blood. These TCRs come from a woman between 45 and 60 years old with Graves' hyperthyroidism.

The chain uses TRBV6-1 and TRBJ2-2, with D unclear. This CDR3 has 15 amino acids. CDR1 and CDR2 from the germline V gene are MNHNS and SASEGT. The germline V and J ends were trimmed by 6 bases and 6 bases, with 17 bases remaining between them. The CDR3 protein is CASSSLRPIPGELFF. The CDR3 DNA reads TGTGCCAGCAGCTCCCTTCGACCGATCCCCGGGGAGCTGTTTTTT.

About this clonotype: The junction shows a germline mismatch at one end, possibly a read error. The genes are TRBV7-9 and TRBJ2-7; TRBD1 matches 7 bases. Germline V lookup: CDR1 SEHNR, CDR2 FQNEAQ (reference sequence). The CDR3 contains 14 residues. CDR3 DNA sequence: TGTGCCAGCAGCTTATTTCAGGGGGAATACGAGCGGTACTTC. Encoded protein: CASSLFQGEYERYF. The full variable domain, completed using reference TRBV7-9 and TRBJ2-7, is DTGVSQNPRHKITKRGQNVTFRCDPISEHNRLYWYRQTLGQGPEFLTYFQNEAQLEKSRLLSDRFSAERPKGSFSTLEIQRTEQGDSAMYLCASSLFQGEYERYFGPGTRLTVT.

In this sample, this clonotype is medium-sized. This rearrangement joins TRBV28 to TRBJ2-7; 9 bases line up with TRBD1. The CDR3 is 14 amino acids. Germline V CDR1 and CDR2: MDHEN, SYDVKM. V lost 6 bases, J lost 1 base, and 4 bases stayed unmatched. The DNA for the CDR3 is TGTGCCAGCAGCGCCGGGACAGGGTCCTACGAGCAGTACTTC. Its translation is CASSAGTGSYEQYF.

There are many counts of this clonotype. The DNA for the CDR3 is TGTGCCAGTCCGGGACTAGCGGTGAGAAGCTCCTACAATGAGCAGTTCTTC. Amino acid sequence: CASPGLAVRSSYNEQFF. The chain joins TRBV3-1 to TRBJ2-1; 11 bases agree with TRBD2. The CDR3 spans 17 residues. Germline assignment: CDR1 LGHDT and CDR2 YNNKEL (reference sequence). J lost 0 bases, V lost 9 bases, and 10 bases had no gene match.

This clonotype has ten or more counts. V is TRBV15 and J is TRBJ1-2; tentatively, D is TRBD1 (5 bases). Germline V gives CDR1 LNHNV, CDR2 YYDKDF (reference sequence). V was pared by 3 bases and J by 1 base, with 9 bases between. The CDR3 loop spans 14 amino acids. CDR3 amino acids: CATSSYGGNYGYTF. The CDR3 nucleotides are TGTGCCACCAGCAGTTATGGGGGTAACTATGGCTACACCTTC. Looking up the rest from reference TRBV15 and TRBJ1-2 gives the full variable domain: DAMVIQNPRYQVTQFGKPVTLSCSQTLNHNVMYWYQQKSSQAPKLLFHYYDKDFNNEADTPDNFQSRRPNTSFCFLDIRSPGLGDTAMYLCATSSYGGNYGYTFGSGTRLTVV.

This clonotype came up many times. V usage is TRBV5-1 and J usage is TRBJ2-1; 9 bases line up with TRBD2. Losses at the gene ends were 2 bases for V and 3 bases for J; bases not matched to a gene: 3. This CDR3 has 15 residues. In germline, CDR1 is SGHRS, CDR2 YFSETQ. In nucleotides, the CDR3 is TGCGCCAGCAGCTTAGGGACTAGCCTCTACAATGAGCAGTTCTTC. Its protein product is CASSLGTSLYNEQFF.

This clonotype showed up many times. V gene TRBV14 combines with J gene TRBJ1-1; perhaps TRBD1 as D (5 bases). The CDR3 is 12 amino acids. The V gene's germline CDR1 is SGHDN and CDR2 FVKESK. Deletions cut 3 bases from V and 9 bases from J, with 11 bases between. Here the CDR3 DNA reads TGTGCCAGCAGCCATAGGGACCTCAAAGCTTTCTTT. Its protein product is CASSHRDLKAFF.

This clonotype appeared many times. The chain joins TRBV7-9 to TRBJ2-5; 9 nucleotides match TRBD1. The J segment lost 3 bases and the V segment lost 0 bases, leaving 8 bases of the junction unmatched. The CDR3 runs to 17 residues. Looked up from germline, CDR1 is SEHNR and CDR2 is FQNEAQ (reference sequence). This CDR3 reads CASSLASGTGMKETQYF. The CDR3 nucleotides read TGTGCCAGCAGCTTAGCTTCGGGGACAGGGATGAAAGAGACCCAGTACTTC. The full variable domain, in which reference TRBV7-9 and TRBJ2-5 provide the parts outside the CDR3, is DTGVSQNPRHKITKRGQNVTFRCDPISEHNRLYWYRQTLGQGPEFLTYFQNEAQLEKSRLLSDRFSAERPKGSFSTLEIQRTEQGDSAMYLCASSLASGTGMKETQYFGPGTRLLVL.

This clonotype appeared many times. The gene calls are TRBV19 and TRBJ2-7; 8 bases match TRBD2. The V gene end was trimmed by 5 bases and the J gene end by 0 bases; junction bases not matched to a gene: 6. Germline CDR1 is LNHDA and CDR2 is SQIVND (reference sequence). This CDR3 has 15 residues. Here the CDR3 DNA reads TGTGCCAGTAGTCCCACGGGAGGGGGCTCCTACGAGCAGTACTTC. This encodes CASSPTGGGSYEQYF.

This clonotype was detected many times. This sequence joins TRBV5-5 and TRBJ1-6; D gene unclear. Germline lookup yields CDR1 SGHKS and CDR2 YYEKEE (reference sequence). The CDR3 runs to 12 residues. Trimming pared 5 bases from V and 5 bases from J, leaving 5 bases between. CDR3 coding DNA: TGTGCCAGCAGTAAAGATAATTCACCCCTCCACTTT. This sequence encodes CASSKDNSPLHF.

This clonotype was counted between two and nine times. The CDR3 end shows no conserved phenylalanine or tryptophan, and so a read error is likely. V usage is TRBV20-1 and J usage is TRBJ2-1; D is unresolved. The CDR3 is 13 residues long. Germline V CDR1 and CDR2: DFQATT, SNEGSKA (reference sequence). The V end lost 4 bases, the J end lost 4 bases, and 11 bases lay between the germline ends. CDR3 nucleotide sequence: TGCAGTGCTATGGGCCGGTCTTACAATGAGCAGTTCTCC. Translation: CSAMGRSYNEQFS.

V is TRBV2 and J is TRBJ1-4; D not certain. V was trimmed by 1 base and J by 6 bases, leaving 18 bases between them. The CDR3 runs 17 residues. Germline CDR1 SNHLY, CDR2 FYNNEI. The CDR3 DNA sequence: TGTGCCAGCAGTGAAGTCCGAACCACCTCACTATATGAAAAACTGTTTTTT. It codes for CASSEVRTTSLYEKLFF. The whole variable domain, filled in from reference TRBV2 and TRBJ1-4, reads EPEVTQTPSHQVTQMGQEVILRCVPISNHLYFYWYRQILGQKVEFLVSFYNNEISEKSEIFDDQFSVERPDGSNFTLKIRSTKLEDSAMYFCASSEVRTTSLYEKLFFGSGTQLSVL.

CDR3 residues: CASSPPSRGNTEAFF. In DNA, the CDR3 is TGTGCCAGCTCACCCCCCTCCCGGGGGAACACTGAAGCTTTCTTT. This chain uses TRBV18 with TRBJ1-1; D is undetermined. This CDR3 has 15 residues. Germline values: CDR1 KGHSH, CDR2 LQKENI. Trimming stripped 3 bases from V and 1 base from J, with 12 bases between.

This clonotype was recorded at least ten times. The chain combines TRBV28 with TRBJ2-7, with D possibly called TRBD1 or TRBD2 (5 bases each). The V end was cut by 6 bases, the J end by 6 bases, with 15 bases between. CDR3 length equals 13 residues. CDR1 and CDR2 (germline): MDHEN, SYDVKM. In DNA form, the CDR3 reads TGTGCCAGCAGCTTCCGGGGCCTAATCGAGCAGTACTTC. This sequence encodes CASSFRGLIEQYF.

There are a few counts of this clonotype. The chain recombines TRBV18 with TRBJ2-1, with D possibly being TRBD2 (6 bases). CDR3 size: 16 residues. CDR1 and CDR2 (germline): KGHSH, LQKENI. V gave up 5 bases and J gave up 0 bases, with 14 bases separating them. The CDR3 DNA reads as TGTGCCAGCTCAAGGGCCGCGGGAAGCTCCTACAATGAGCAGTTCTTC. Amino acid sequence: CASSRAAGSSYNEQFF.

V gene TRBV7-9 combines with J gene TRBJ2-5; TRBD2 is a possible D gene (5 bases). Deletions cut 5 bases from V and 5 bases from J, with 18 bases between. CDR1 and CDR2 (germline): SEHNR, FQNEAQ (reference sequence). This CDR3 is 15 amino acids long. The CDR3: CASSATGAGGETQYF. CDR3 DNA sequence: TGTGCCAGCAGCGCAACGGGTGCGGGCGGCGAGACCCAGTACTTC.

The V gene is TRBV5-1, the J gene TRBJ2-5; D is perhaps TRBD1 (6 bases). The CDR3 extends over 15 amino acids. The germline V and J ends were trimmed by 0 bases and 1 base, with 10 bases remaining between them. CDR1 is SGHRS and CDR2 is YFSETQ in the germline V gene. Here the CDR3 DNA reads TGCGCCAGCAGCTTGGCCGGACAGATCCAAGAGACCCAGTACTTC. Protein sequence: CASSLAGQIQETQYF. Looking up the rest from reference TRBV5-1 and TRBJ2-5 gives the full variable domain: KAGVTQTPRYLIKTRGQQVTLSCSPISGHRSVSWYQQTPGQGLQFLFEYFSETQRNKGNFPGRFSGRQFSNSRSEMNVSTLELGDSALYLCASSLAGQIQETQYFGPGTRLLVL.

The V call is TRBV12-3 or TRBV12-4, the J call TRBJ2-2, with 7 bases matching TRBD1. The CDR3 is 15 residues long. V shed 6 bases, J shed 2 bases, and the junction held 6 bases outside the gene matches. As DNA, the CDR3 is TGTGCCAGCAGGTCCGGGACAGAAAACACCGGGGAGCTGTTTTTT. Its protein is CASRSGTENTGELFF.

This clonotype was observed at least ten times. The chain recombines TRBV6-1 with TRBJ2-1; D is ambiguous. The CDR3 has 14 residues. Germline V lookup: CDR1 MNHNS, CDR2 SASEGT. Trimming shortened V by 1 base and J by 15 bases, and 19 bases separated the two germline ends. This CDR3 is CASSEGVGPERVFF. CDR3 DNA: TGTGCCAGCAGTGAAGGGGTCGGGCCGGAACGCGTGTTCTTC.

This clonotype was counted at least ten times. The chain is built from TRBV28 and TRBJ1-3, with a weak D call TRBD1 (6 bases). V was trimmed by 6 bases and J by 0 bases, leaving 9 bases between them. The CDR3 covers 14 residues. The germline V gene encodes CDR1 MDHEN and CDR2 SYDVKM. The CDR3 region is CASRVDSSGNTIYF. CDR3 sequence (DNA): TGTGCCAGCAGAGTGGACAGCTCTGGAAACACCATATATTTT.

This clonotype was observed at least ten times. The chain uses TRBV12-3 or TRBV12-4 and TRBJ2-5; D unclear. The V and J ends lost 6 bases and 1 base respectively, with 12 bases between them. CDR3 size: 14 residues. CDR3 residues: CASRGSGRQETQYF. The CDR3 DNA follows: TGTGCCAGCAGGGGATCCGGACGCCAAGAGACCCAGTACTTC.

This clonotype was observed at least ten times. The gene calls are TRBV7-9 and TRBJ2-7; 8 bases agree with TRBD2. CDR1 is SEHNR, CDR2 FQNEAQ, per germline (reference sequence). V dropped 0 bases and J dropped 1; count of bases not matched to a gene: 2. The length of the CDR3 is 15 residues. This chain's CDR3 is CASSLALAESYEQYF. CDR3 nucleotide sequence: TGTGCCAGCAGCTTAGCACTAGCGGAGTCCTACGAGCAGTACTTC.

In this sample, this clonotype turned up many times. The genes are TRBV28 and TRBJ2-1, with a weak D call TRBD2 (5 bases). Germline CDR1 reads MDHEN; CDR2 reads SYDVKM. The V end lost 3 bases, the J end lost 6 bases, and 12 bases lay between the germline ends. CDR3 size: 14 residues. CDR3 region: CASSFHGLSNEQFF. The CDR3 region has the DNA TGTGCCAGCAGTTTCCACGGACTGTCCAATGAGCAGTTCTTC.

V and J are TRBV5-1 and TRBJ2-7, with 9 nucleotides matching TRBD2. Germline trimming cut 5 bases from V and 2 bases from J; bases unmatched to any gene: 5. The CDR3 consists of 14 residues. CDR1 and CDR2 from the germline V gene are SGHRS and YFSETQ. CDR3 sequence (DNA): TGCGCCAGCAGGTCGGCTAGCGGGACCTACGAGCAGTACTTC. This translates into CASRSASGTYEQYF. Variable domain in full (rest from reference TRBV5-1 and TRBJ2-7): KAGVTQTPRYLIKTRGQQVTLSCSPISGHRSVSWYQQTPGQGLQFLFEYFSETQRNKGNFPGRFSGRQFSNSRSEMNVSTLELGDSALYLCASRSASGTYEQYFGPGTRLTVT.

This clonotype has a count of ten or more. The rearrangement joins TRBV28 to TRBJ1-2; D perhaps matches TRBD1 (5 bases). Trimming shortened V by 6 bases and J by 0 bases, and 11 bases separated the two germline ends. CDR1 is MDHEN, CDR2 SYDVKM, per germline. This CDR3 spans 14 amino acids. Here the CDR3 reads CASSPDTSNYGYTF. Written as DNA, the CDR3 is TGTGCCAGCAGCCCGGACACCTCTAACTATGGCTACACCTTC.

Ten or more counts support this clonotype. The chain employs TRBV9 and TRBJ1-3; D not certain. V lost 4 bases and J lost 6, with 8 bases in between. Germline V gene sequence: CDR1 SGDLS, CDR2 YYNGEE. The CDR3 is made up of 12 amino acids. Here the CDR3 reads CASSPFLNTIYF. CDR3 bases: TGTGCCAGCAGCCCGTTTCTAAACACCATATATTTT.

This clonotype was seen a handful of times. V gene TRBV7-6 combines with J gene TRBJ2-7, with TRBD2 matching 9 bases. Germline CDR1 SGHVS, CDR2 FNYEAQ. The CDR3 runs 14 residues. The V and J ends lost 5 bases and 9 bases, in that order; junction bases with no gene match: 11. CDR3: CASSKRVAGDGQYF. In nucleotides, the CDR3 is TGTGCCAGCAGCAAGCGGGTAGCGGGAGACGGGCAGTACTTC.

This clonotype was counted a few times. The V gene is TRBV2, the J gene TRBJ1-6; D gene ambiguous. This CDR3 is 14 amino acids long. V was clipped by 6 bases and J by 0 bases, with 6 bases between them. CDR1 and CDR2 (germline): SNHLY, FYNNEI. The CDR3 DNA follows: TGTGCCAGCAGGGAGAGCTCCTATAATTCACCCCTCCACTTT. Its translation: CASRESSYNSPLHF.